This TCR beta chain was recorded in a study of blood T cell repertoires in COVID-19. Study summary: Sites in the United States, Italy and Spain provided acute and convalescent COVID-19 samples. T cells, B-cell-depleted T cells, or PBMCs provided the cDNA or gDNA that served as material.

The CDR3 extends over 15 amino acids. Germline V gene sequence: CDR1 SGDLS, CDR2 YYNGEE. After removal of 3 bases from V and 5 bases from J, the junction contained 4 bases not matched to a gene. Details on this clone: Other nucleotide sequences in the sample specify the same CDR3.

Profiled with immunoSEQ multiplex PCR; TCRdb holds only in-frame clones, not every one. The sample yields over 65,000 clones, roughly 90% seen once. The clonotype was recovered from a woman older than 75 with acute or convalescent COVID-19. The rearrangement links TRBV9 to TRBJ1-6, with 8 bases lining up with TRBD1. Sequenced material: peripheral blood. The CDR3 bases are TGTGCCAGCAGCGGCGGGACAGGCAATAATTCACCCCTCCACTTT. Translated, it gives CASSGGTGNNSPLHF.